Following are 20 T cell receptor beta chains from one sample sequenced in a study of PD-1 blockade in classical Hodgkin lymphoma. Every one of the patients relapsed after autologous stem cell transplantation (brentuximab vedotin exposure was variable). Clones were sequenced by immunoSEQ multiplex PCR, and TCRdb holds only the in-frame ones, with some missing. The table records 15,000 to 20,000 clones, roughly 80% of them present only once. Sequences were derived from peripheral blood mononuclear cells (PBMCs), sampled at baseline. The receptor set was obtained from a human donor with classical Hodgkin lymphoma.

The J gene is TRBJ2-5, the V gene TRBV7-8; TRBD1 agrees at 9 bases. Per the germline V gene, CDR1 is SGHVS and CDR2 is FQNEAQ. This CDR3 spans 15 amino acids. Losses at the gene ends were 5 bases for V and 1 base for J; bases not matched to a gene: 5. CDR3 DNA: TGTGCCAGCAGCCAACACAGGGGGCGCCAAGAGACCCAGTACTTC. It yields the protein CASSQHRGRQETQYF.

The CDR3 sequence: CVCGVDSAQYF. The CDR3 nucleotides read TGTGTGTGCGGTGTGGATTCGGCCCAGTACTTC. The V call is TRBV7-9, the J call TRBJ2-5; D uncertain. CDR3 size: 11 residues. Germline-derived CDR1 and CDR2 are SEHNR and FQNEAQ (reference sequence).

This chain connects TRBV2 to TRBJ2-4; TRBD1 aligns across 9 bases. Germline trimming cut 11 bases from V and 4 bases from J; bases unmatched to any gene: 6. The CDR3 covers 13 residues. Germline V gene sequence: CDR1 SNHLY, CDR2 FYNNEI. The CDR3 bases are TGTGCCGCCACAGGGGGCGTAAAAAACATTCAGTACTTC. Protein sequence: CAATGGVKNIQYF.

The chain employs TRBV9 and TRBJ2-2, with D maybe TRBD1 (6 bases). The germline CDR1 and CDR2 sequences are SGDLS and YYNGEE. The CDR3 is made up of 16 amino acids. V lost 3 bases to trimming and J lost 0 bases, with 12 bases between them. The CDR3 DNA reads TGTGCCAGCAGCGCATGGGCAGGGGCGAACACCGGGGAGCTGTTTTTT. This gives the protein CASSAWAGANTGELFF.

This rearrangement joins TRBV4-1 to TRBJ1-1; 9 nucleotides agree with TRBD1. The CDR3 extends over 15 amino acids. The J segment lost 3 bases and the V segment lost 6 bases, leaving 8 bases of the junction unmatched. CDR1 MGHRA and CDR2 YSYEKL come from the germline V gene. CDR3 region: CASSRTGERDTEAFF. The CDR3 DNA reads as TGCGCCAGCAGTAGGACAGGGGAAAGGGACACTGAAGCTTTCTTT.

V and J are TRBV4-1 and TRBJ2-1; D remains ambiguous. The CDR3 spans 13 residues. The germline CDR1 and CDR2 sequences are MGHRA and YSYEKL. V was pared by 1 base and J by 0 bases, with 1 base between. For the CDR3, the DNA is TGCGCCAGCAGCCAAGCCTCCTACAATGAGCAGTTCTTC. Its protein is CASSQASYNEQFF.

The chain has TRBV7-9 and TRBJ2-7; D could derive from TRBD1 or TRBD2 (7 bases each). CDR1 is SEHNR, CDR2 FQNEAQ, per germline (reference sequence). Trimming cost V 8 bases and J 0 bases, with 20 bases left between them. The CDR3 spans 16 residues. The CDR3 protein is CASGDREGRSSYEQYF. The CDR3 nucleotides read TGTGCCAGCGGCGACAGGGAGGGACGCAGCTCCTACGAGCAGTACTTC.

V is TRBV6-6 and J is TRBJ1-4; 9 nucleotides align to TRBD1. V dropped 5 bases and J dropped 8; count of bases not matched to a gene: 9. The germline V gene has CDR1 MNHNY and CDR2 SVGAGI (reference sequence). The CDR3 contains 15 residues. CDR3 in amino acids: CASSDKQGASEKLFF. Written as DNA, the CDR3 is TGTGCCAGCAGTGATAAACAGGGGGCGAGCGAAAAACTGTTTTTT.

This clone was counted a few times. J is TRBJ2-3 and V is TRBV6-1, with D hard to call. The length of the CDR3 is 13 residues. Germline-derived CDR1 and CDR2 are MNHNS and SASEGT. Trimming cost V 5 bases and J 1 base, with 7 bases left between them. In DNA form, the CDR3 reads TGTGCCAGCAGTATAACTGGCACAGATACGCAGTATTTT. This translates into CASSITGTDTQYF.

The chain combines TRBV7-9 with TRBJ2-1; tentative D call: TRBD2 (5 bases). Trimming took off 5 bases at V and 15 bases at J, with 14 bases between the two ends. This CDR3 comprises 11 residues. Germline V gene lookup returns CDR1 SEHNR and CDR2 FQNEAQ (reference sequence). CDR3 sequence (DNA): TGTGCCAGCAGCCCCCTGGGAGATGGGTTCTTC. This sequence encodes CASSPLGDGFF.

This clone was observed a few times. J is TRBJ1-5 and V is TRBV19; tentative D call: TRBD1 (6 bases). Germline lookup yields CDR1 LNHDA and CDR2 SQIVND (reference sequence). The CDR3 length is 13 residues. With 4 bases removed from V and 6 bases from J, the gap between germline ends came to 10 bases. In nucleotides, the CDR3 is TGTGCCAGTAGTACGGGGGGGCTTCAGCCCCAGCATTTT. Translating gives CASSTGGLQPQHF.

The V and J genes are TRBV7-2 and TRBJ1-3, with a weak D call TRBD1 (6 bases). Germline values: CDR1 SGHTA, CDR2 FQGNSA. The germline V and J ends were trimmed by 0 bases and 4 bases, with 10 bases remaining between them. The CDR3 has 15 residues. CDR3 sequence (DNA): TGTGCCAGCAGCTTAGCGGGGGGGCGGGGAAACACCATATATTTT. Residues: CASSLAGGRGNTIYF.

The chain has TRBV19 and TRBJ1-5; unclear D gene. This CDR3 spans 15 amino acids. V was shortened by 4 bases and J by 3 bases, with 13 bases between the two germline ends. The germline CDR1 and CDR2 sequences are LNHDA and SQIVND (reference sequence). CDR3 amino acids: CASSNLPGTNQPQHF. Written as DNA, the CDR3 is TGTGCCAGTAGTAACCTCCCCGGCACCAATCAGCCCCAGCATTTT.

The V call is TRBV5-4, the J call TRBJ2-7; 7 bases map to TRBD2. The CDR3 length is 13 residues. Germline lookup yields CDR1 SGHNT and CDR2 YYREEE (reference sequence). J lost 1 base, V lost 6 bases, and 4 bases had no gene match. CDR3: CASTAGVSYEQYF. CDR3 bases: TGTGCCAGCACGGCGGGGGTTTCCTACGAGCAGTACTTC.

V gene TRBV7-9 combines with J gene TRBJ2-2, with D maybe TRBD2 (5 bases). This CDR3 has 13 amino acids. V lost 5 bases to trimming and J lost 6 bases, with 10 bases between them. Germline V gives CDR1 SEHNR, CDR2 FQNEAQ (reference sequence). CDR3 in DNA: TGTGCCAGCAGCCTGGCCGGGGCCGGGGAGCTGTTTTTT. Amino acids: CASSLAGAGELFF.

The chain couples TRBV19 to TRBJ2-2; possible D gene TRBD2, 6 bases. This CDR3 spans 15 amino acids. Trimming stripped 3 bases from V and 4 bases from J, with 12 bases between. CDR1 and CDR2 (germline): LNHDA, SQIVND (reference sequence). CDR3 protein: CASSIRGSGTGELFF. The DNA of the CDR3 is TGTGCCAGTAGTATCCGGGGGTCGGGCACCGGGGAGCTGTTTTTT.

This clone occurred once. The chain's CDR3 is CATEGLTRSRTDTQYF. The CDR3, as DNA: TGTGCCACCGAGGGATTGACGCGGAGTCGCACAGATACGCAGTATTTT. This sequence joins TRBV15 and TRBJ2-3, with D maybe TRBD2 (5 bases). This CDR3 comprises 16 residues. Trimming shortened V by 8 bases and J by 1 base, and 19 bases separated the two germline ends. Per the germline V gene, CDR1 is LNHNV and CDR2 is YYDKDF (reference sequence).

This clone was detected once. The chain joins TRBV10-3 to TRBJ2-3, with D uncertain. The germline V and J ends were trimmed by 6 bases and 4 bases, with 8 bases remaining between them. This CDR3 is built from 12 residues. Per the germline V gene, CDR1 is ENHRY and CDR2 is SYGVKD. CDR3 in DNA: TGTGCCATCAGCGCGCTCGCAGATACGCAGTATTTT. It is translated as CAISALADTQYF.

The rearrangement joins TRBV5-1 to TRBJ2-7; TRBD1 aligns across 7 bases. Unmatched junction bases numbered 5, after V lost 3 bases and J lost 2 bases. CDR3 length equals 14 residues. Germline CDR1 is SGHRS and CDR2 is YFSETQ. The CDR3 DNA reads TGCGCCAGCAGCTCCACCGGGACAGCCTACGAGCAGTACTTC. As protein: CASSSTGTAYEQYF.

The rearrangement joins TRBV5-8 to TRBJ2-7; D remains ambiguous. CDR3 length equals 11 residues. The V gene's germline CDR1 is SGHTS and CDR2 YDEGEE. Between the trimmed V and J ends, which lost 4 bases and 4 bases, there was a span of 6 bases. The CDR3 spells CASSKKYEQYF. The CDR3 region has the DNA TGTGCCAGCAGCAAAAAATACGAGCAGTACTTC.